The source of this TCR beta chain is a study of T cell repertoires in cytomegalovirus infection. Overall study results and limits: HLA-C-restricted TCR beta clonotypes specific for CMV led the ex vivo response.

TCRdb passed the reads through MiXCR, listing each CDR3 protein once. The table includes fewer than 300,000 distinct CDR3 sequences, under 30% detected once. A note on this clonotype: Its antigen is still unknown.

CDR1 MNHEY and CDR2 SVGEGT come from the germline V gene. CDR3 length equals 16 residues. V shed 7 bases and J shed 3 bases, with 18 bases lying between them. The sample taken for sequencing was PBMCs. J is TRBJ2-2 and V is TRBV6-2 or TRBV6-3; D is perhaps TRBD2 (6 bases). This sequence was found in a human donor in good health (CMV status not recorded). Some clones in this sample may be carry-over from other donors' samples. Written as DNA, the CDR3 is TGTGCCAGCACCCGAGTAAGGCGGGATCACACCGGGGAGCTGTTTTTT. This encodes CASTRVRRDHTGELFF.